The source of this T cell receptor (beta chain) is a study of beta chain features in type 1 diabetes. General study points: PCR might preferentially amplify shorter templates, equally in patients and controls. The naive, central memory and Treg TCRB repertoires of patients appeared to be more similar to one another than those of healthy donors. TCRB CDR3 length was moderately but significantly reduced in all four CD4+ subsets of Type 1 diabetes patients. Resolution of whether HLA type affects TCRB rearrangement was not achieved here. An over-representation of cells with high TCR expression could result from cDNA sequencing.

This clone turned up a few times. The antigen is undetermined. Germline values: CDR1 SNHLY, CDR2 FYNNEI. The V gene end was trimmed by 6 bases and the J gene end by 6 bases; junction bases not matched to a gene: 10. This CDR3 comprises 14 residues. The whole isolated RNA underwent reverse transcription, so sequencing captured expressed TCRB transcripts. Generated by immunoSEQ multiplex PCR, the TCRdb table keeps only in-frame clones and is missing some. The repertoire includes 250,000 to 350,000 clones, roughly 13% of them detected once, and 0.015% to 0.02% sits in the top ten. Sequenced: naive CD4+ T cells from blood. The clonotype was recovered from a man aged 25 to 45 with type 1 diabetes. The chain carries TRBV2 and TRBJ2-7, with 8 bases lining up with TRBD1. CDR3 DNA sequence: TGTGCCAGCAGCGTGACAGGGGATTTGGGCGAGCAGTACTTC. Amino acid sequence: CASSVTGDLGEQYF.